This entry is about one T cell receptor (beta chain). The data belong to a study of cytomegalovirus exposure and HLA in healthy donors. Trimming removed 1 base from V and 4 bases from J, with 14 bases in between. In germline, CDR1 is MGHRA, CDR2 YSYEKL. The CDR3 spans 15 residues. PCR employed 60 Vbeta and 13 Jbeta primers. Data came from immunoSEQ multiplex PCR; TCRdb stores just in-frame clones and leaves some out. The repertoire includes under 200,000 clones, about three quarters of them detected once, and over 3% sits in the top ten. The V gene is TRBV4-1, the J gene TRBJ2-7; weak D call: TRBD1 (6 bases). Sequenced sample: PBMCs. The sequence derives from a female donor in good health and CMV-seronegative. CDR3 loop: CASSQGPSRGYEQYF. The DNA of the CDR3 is TGCGCCAGCAGCCAAGGCCCTAGTAGGGGGTACGAGCAGTACTTC.